A selection of T cell receptor beta chains follows, all from one sample in a study of shared clonotypes between healthy human individuals. TCRdb's copy holds only in-frame clones and misses some; the assay was immunoSEQ multiplex PCR. Here the sample spans fewer than 1.4 million clones, around 78% being singletons. Sequencing used memory CD4+ T cells from PBMCs. These receptor sequences come from a young man in good health. Some clones in this sample may be carry-over from other donors' samples. The CDR3 runs from the conserved cysteine through the conserved F or W. A D gene is named only where the DNA matches it firmly.

-	TRBV6-5	TRBJ2-7	CASRATEFSSYEQYF	TGTGCCAGCAGGGCGACAGAGTTTTCTTCCTACGAGCAGTACTTC
-	TRBV7-3	TRBJ2-1	CASSLGFDNEQFF	TGTGCCAGCAGCCTAGGGTTTGACAATGAGCAGTTCTTC
-	TRBV5-1	TRBJ2-2	CASSPGGNTGELFF	TGCGCCAGCAGCCCAGGAGGAAACACCGGGGAGCTGTTTTTT
-	TRBV5-4	TRBJ2-7	CASSKPGTESYEQYF	TGTGCCAGCAGCAAACCCGGGACGGAGTCCTACGAGCAGTACTTC
-	TRBV5-4	TRBJ1-2	CASSLAPGYGYTF	TGTGCCAGCAGCTTGGCCCCGGGCTATGGCTACACCTTC
-	TRBV4-2	TRBJ2-1	CASSQERANEQFF	TGTGCCAGCAGCCAGGAGCGCGCCAATGAGCAGTTCTTC
-	TRBV5-6	TRBJ2-2	CASSFQHGGATGELFF	TGTGCCAGCAGCTTTCAACACGGTGGGGCCACCGGGGAGCTGTTTTTT
-	TRBV15	TRBJ1-2	CATSNLRDDPMGYTF	TGTGCCACCAGCAATTTAAGGGATGATCCTATGGGCTACACCTTC
-	TRBV7-6	TRBJ1-1	CASSLGSLQNSEAFF	TGTGCCAGCAGCTTAGGTTCCCTACAGAATTCTGAAGCTTTCTTT
-	TRBV25-1	TRBJ2-1	CASSEYGYGAYNEQFF	TGTGCCAGCAGTGAATATGGCTATGGGGCTTACAATGAGCAGTTCTTC
-	TRBV15	TRBJ2-1	CATSRAYYNEQFF	TGTGCCACCAGCAGAGCATACTACAATGAGCAGTTCTTC
TRBD1	TRBV2	TRBJ1-3	CASRTDRTGVSGNTIYF	TGTGCCAGCAGGACGGACCGGACAGGGGTCAGCGGAAACACCATATATTTT
-	TRBV7-2	TRBJ1-3	CASSLVISSGNTIYF	TGTGCCAGCAGCTTAGTCATAAGCTCTGGAAACACCATATATTTT
-	TRBV27	TRBJ2-5	CASSFEGGRGETQYF	TGTGCCAGCAGTTTCGAGGGGGGCAGGGGTGAGACCCAGTACTTC
-	TRBV28	TRBJ1-2	CASSLTGAPYGYTF	TGTGCCAGCAGTCTAACCGGGGCCCCATATGGCTACACCTTC
-	TRBV7-9	TRBJ2-3	CASSPGFTDTQYF	TGTGCCAGCAGCCCCGGGTTTACAGATACGCAGTATTTT
-	TRBV9	TRBJ1-6	CASSVEPRTNSPLHF	TGTGCCAGCAGCGTAGAGCCAAGGACTAATTCACCCCTCCACTTT
-	TRBV18	TRBJ1-2	CASSPPGSGTYGYTF	TGTGCCAGCTCACCACCCGGGTCAGGGACGTATGGCTACACCTTC
-	TRBV15	TRBJ1-1	CATSRDLSSPTTNTEAFF	TGTGCCACCAGCAGAGATCTCAGCAGCCCCACCACAAACACTGAAGCTTTCTTT
-	TRBV18	TRBJ2-1	CASSPRQGRDYNEQFF	TGTGCCAGCTCACCAAGGCAGGGACGCGACTACAATGAGCAGTTCTTC
TRBD1	TRBV7-9	TRBJ1-2	CASSPGQGPNYGYTF	TGTGCCAGCAGCCCCGGACAGGGCCCTAACTATGGCTACACCTTC
TRBD1	TRBV29-1	TRBJ2-7	CSAGGRGQGNYEQYF	TGCAGCGCTGGGGGGAGGGGACAGGGCAACTACGAGCAGTACTTC
-	TRBV6-5	TRBJ1-2	CASSYGRVEGYTF	TGTGCCAGCAGTTACGGCAGGGTAGAAGGCTACACCTTC
-	TRBV28	TRBJ1-3	CASSETGYTGNTIYF	TGTGCCAGCAGTGAGACCGGGTATACGGGAAACACCATATATTTT
-	TRBV5-4	TRBJ2-2	CASSLGGGEYVGELFF	TGTGCCAGCAGCTTGGGAGGAGGGGAATATGTCGGGGAGCTGTTTTTT